This TCR beta chain stems from a study of blood T cell repertoires in COVID-19. On the study more broadly: COVID-19 samples collected from the United States, Italy and Spain covered acute and convalescent phases.

Only in-frame clones appear in the TCRdb table, and some are missing; sequencing was by immunoSEQ multiplex PCR. The data contain approximately 100,000 clones, roughly 80% of them singletons. CDR1 and CDR2 from the germline V gene are KGHSH and LQKENI. This CDR3 is built from 15 residues. The V end lost 3 bases, the J end lost 0 bases, and 9 bases lay between the germline ends. Sample: peripheral blood. The source is a woman aged 60 to 75 with acute or convalescent COVID-19. The chain uses TRBV18 and TRBJ1-3; the D is unclear. CDR3 sequence reads: CASSPPSLSGNTIYF. CDR3 bases: TGTGCCAGCTCACCCCCGAGCCTCTCTGGAAACACCATATATTTT.